This T cell receptor (beta chain) was identified during a study of shared clonotypes between healthy human individuals. Study observations and caveats: Inspection by rarefaction showed sorted-subset sequencing to be incomplete despite large depth. A generally larger estimated richness was seen in naive subsets than in memory subsets.

Division of CD4+ cells produced a CD45RA+ naive subset and a CD45RA-negative memory subset. The CDR3 has 13 amino acids. Per the germline V gene, CDR1 is SGHAT and CDR2 is FQNNGV. V was pared by 5 bases and J by 4 bases, with 11 bases between. Several immunoSEQ plates received, in even portions, the genomic DNA of each subset. Method: immunoSEQ multiplex PCR; TCRdb's copy keeps in-frame clones and lacks some. The repertoire holds roughly 2.2 million clones, about nine tenths seen once, with 0.3% to 0.45% in the top ten. Note on this clone: What it binds is not known.

This receptor was taken from a man aged 18 to 35 in good health. Some clones in this sample may be carry-over from other donors' samples. Sequenced: naive CD4+ T cells from PBMCs. The subset here: CD45RA+ positively selected. This sequence joins TRBV11-2 and TRBJ1-2, with a possible D match to TRBD1 (5 bases). CDR3: CASSPDRGYGYTF. As DNA, the CDR3 is TGTGCCAGCAGCCCAGACAGAGGCTATGGCTACACCTTC. The entire variable domain, with the rest obtained from reference TRBV11-2 and TRBJ1-2, is as follows: EAGVAQSPRYKIIEKRQSVAFWCNPISGHATLYWYQQILGQGPKLLIQFQNNGVVDDSQLPKDRFSAERLKGVDSTLKIQPAKLEDSAVYLCASSPDRGYGYTFGSGTRLTVV.